This T cell receptor beta chain derives from a study of blood T cell repertoires in COVID-19 (dated by TCRdb to 2018 to 2021). Regarding the study in general: Samples from collaborators originated in the United States, Italy and Spain and spanned both the acute and convalescent phases of COVID-19. The material from the prospective study consisted of cDNA or gDNA derived from T cells, B-cell-depleted T cells, or PBMCs. Subjects who had been exposed to COVID-19, were actively infected with it, or had recovered from it provided the deeply sampled blood TCRbeta repertoires that made up the dataset. The repertoires were released in a freely available public database meant as a resource for research on the immune response to SARS-CoV-2. The samples were drawn from the first 160 participants of the ongoing ImmuneRACE study and from some 1,300 subjects provided by 6 global collaborators. The sample metadata nearly always contained a de-identified subject ID, COVID-19 status, age in years and sex. HLA class I and class II types, where available, came from metadata supplied by the sample provider rather than from assay-based typing.

The CDR3 starts with the cysteine, ends with the phenylalanine, and has 14 residues. The kept DNA is CDR3 alone, 42 bases in frame from the first base. Based on the germline V gene (reference sequence), the CDR1 and CDR2 sequences are SEHNR and FQNEAQ. V sheds 5 bases and J sheds 9 bases, leaving 14 bases between their ends. The collaborating institutions used their own protocols to collect whole blood in K2EDTA tubes. For TCRbeta analysis, collaborators shipped samples as frozen whole blood, isolated PBMCs, or DNA extracted from either of those sample types. TCRbeta CDR3 regions were amplified from genomic DNA by means of the immunoSEQ Assay, a bias-controlled multiplex PCR. The source study handled its data this way. Within the assay, amplification of reference gene primers was used to estimate how many nucleated cells each sample contained. To quantify the absolute abundance of each unique TCRbeta CDR3 rearrangement, sequence reads were collapsed and filtered. Productive Simpson clonality was computed per sample as the square root of Simpson's diversity index over productive rearrangements. TCRdb stores this immuneACCESS table with in-frame sequences only. Part of the clones is absent; in the studies checked, under half of the shortfall reflects unresolved V genes, and no reason is known for the rest. For V, J and clone size, that table is used; D and trimming come from the DNA. This sample holds around 280,000 clones; approximately 80% were observed only once. In total, the top ten clones hold around 4.2% of the sample.

With respect to this clone: Its antigen remains unidentified. Base quality data are lacking; no much larger clone is found one base away.

Overall results and qualifications from the work: The amount of clinical and demographic metadata varied by source and participant and was provided uncurated.

The specimen was peripheral blood. This TCR was recovered from a woman aged 45 to 65 with active or convalescent COVID-19. The sequence links TRBV7-9 to TRBJ1-6; the D gene is unclear. The CDR3 reads as follows: CASSPVQAGSPLHF. The DNA reads TGTGCCAGCAGCCCCGTCCAGGCGGGTTCACCCCTCCACTTT.